Presented here are 3 T cell receptor beta chains from one specimen sequenced in a study of blood T cells in healthy people across ages. Then a second PCR, running about 6 to 11 cycles, was carried out with a sample-barcoded 5' primer and a J-beta primer mix. TCRdb fed the 5' RACE reads into MiXCR, producing one record per CDR3 protein. Of fewer than 2,000,000 distinct CDR3 sequences in the sample, about 31% are singletons; the top ten hold around 11%. The material sequenced was blood. These receptors were obtained from a woman in her twenties or thirties in good health.

The rearrangement joins TRBV5-1 to TRBJ2-5; D perhaps matches TRBD2 (6 bases). CDR1 and CDR2 from the germline V gene are SGHRS and YFSETQ. The CDR3 is 15 residues long. The V end was cut by 4 bases, the J end by 2 bases, with 15 bases between. CDR3 nucleotides: TGCGCCAGCAGCAGCTTCGGGGGAACGCAAGAGACCCAGTACTTC. This sequence encodes CASSSFGGTQETQYF.

About this clonotype itself: A much larger clone differs from this one at a single base, so this may be a read error. The V and J genes are TRBV12-3 or TRBV12-4 and TRBJ2-5; D gene uncertain. The J call may be mistaken, given a closer DNA end match to TRBJ2-7. The CDR3 has 13 amino acids. The CDR3 coding sequence is TGTGCCGGCAGTCCGACGGGTTATTACGAGCAGTACTTC. This codes for CAGSPTGYYEQYF.

This chain joins TRBV9 and TRBJ2-4; D may be TRBD2 (5 bases). The J call may be faulty, since TRBJ2-7 better matches the DNA end. The V gene's germline CDR1 is SGDLS and CDR2 YYNGEE. The CDR3 is made up of 15 amino acids. CDR3 loop: CASSVEGSVGYEQYF. The CDR3 bases are TGTGCCAGCAGCGTAGAGGGTAGCGTTGGCTACGAGCAGTACTTC.